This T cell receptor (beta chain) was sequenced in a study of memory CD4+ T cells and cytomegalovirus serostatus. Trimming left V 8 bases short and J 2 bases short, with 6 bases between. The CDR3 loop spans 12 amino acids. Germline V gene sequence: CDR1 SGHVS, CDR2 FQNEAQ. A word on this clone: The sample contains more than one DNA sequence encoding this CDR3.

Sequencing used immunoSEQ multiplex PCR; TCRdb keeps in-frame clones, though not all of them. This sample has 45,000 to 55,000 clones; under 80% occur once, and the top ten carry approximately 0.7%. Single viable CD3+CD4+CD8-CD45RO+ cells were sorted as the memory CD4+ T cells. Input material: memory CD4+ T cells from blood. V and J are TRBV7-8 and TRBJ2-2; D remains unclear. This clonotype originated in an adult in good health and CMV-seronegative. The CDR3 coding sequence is TGTGCCAGCCGGACCAACACCGGGGAGCTGTTTTTT. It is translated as CASRTNTGELFF.